The next 15 T cell receptor beta chains were all read from a single sample in a study of blood T cell repertoires in COVID-19. Method: immunoSEQ multiplex PCR; TCRdb's copy keeps in-frame clones and lacks some. This table holds approximately 33,000 clones, 75% to 90% found once. Sequenced material: peripheral blood. The receptors originated from a man between 65 and 80 years old with acute or convalescent COVID-19.

CDR3 protein: CASSLGAGQYSNQPQHF. In DNA form, the CDR3 reads TGTGCCAGCAGCTTAGGGGCCGGACAGTATAGCAATCAGCCCCAGCATTTT. The chain links TRBV7-6 to TRBJ1-5; D possibly corresponds to TRBD1 (6 bases). The V gene's germline CDR1 is SGHVS and CDR2 FNYEAQ. This CDR3 is 17 amino acids long. V was cut by 1 base and J by 0 bases, with 13 bases left in between.

CDR3 nucleotide sequence: TGTGCCTCGGCGGGGACGCAGATCACTGAAGCTTTCTTT. Residues: CASAGTQITEAFF. V is TRBV10-3 and J is TRBJ1-1, with D perhaps matching TRBD1 (5 bases). Germline CDR1 and CDR2: ENHRY and SYGVKD. Trimming shortened V by 11 bases and J by 4 bases, and 17 bases separated the two germline ends. The CDR3 has 13 residues.

The chain joins TRBV29-1 to TRBJ2-5; 8 nucleotides match TRBD1. Unmatched junction bases numbered 1, after V lost 5 bases and J lost 5 bases. The CDR3 contains 11 residues. Germline lookup yields CDR1 SQVTM and CDR2 ANQGSEA. The CDR3 here is CSVRQGETQYF. CDR3 DNA sequence: TGCAGCGTTAGACAGGGGGAGACCCAGTACTTC.

The V and J genes are TRBV27 and TRBJ1-5, with 8 bases fitting TRBD1. J gave up 4 bases and V 4 bases, and 9 bases lay outside the gene matches. The CDR3 covers 16 residues. Germline assignment: CDR1 MNHEY and CDR2 SMNVEV (reference sequence). DNA for the CDR3: TGTGCCAGCAGTTCGCCGGACAGGGACGGTAATCAGCCCCAGCATTTT. Its translation: CASSSPDRDGNQPQHF.

The chain links TRBV7-3 to TRBJ2-2, with TRBD2 matching over 7 bases. Trimming removed 4 bases from V and 4 bases from J; junction bases left unmatched: 6. Germline CDR1 is SGHTA and CDR2 is FQGTGA. CDR3 length: 15 residues. The CDR3 spells CASSSPGGGTGELFF. In DNA form, the CDR3 reads TGTGCCAGCAGCTCCCCGGGGGGAGGCACCGGGGAGCTGTTTTTT. Drawing the rest from reference TRBV7-3 and TRBJ2-2, the complete variable domain is GAGVSQTPSNKVTEKGKYVELRCDPISGHTALYWYRQSLGQGPEFLIYFQGTGAADDSGLPNDRFFAVRPEGSVSTLKIQRTERGDSAVYLCASSSPGGGTGELFFGEGSRLTVL.

The chain is built from TRBV10-3 and TRBJ2-3; 10 positions agree with TRBD2. The CDR3 covers 15 residues. The trim removed 4 bases at V and 5 bases at J, leaving 6 bases unmatched. Germline CDR1 ENHRY, CDR2 SYGVKD. In DNA form, the CDR3 reads TGTGCCATCAGTGGTCTAGCGGGAGACCAAGATACGCAGTATTTT. Translating gives CAISGLAGDQDTQYF.

The chain combines TRBV6-2 or TRBV6-3 with TRBJ2-3; D unresolved. Germline V lookup: CDR1 MNHEY, CDR2 SVGEGT. The CDR3 is 15 amino acids. V was pared by 2 bases and J by 1 base, with 10 bases between. CDR3 sequence (DNA): TGTGCCAGCAGTTACCACGCTCCAGGCACAGATACGCAGTATTTT. Amino acid sequence: CASSYHAPGTDTQYF.

V usage is TRBV5-8 and J usage is TRBJ2-2; TRBD1 matches at 9 bases. Germline lookup yields CDR1 SGHTS and CDR2 YDEGEE. There are 16 residues in the CDR3. V lost 3 bases and J lost 4; bases outside the gene matches: 7. The CDR3 protein is CASSSPPTGGTGELFF. In DNA form, the CDR3 reads TGTGCCAGCAGCTCGCCCCCGACAGGGGGCACCGGGGAGCTGTTTTTT.

DNA of the CDR3: TGTGCCAGTAGGGGACAGGGCCCGGTCGAGCAGTACTTC. Protein: CASRGQGPVEQYF. The chain joins TRBV19 to TRBJ2-7; TRBD1 matches at 9 bases. Germline CDR1 LNHDA, CDR2 SQIVND (reference sequence). The CDR3 has 13 residues. J gave up 6 bases and V 6 bases, and 6 bases lay outside the gene matches.

This clone has only a few counts. J is TRBJ2-7 and V is TRBV6-1; 8 bases map to TRBD1. Germline V gene data show CDR1 as MNHNS and CDR2 as SASEGT. This CDR3 is built from 14 residues. V lost 2 bases, J lost 7 bases, and 7 bases stayed unmatched. The CDR3 bases are TGTGCCAGCAGTGAAAGGGACAGGCCGGAGGAGCAGTACTTC. Translated, it gives CASSERDRPEEQYF.

Concerning this clone: One end of the junction is discordant with germline, which a read error may explain. V and J are TRBV15 and TRBJ2-7, with D perhaps TRBD1 (6 bases). Germline CDR1 LNHNV, CDR2 YYDKDF (reference sequence). The CDR3 spans 11 residues. The chain's CDR3 is CATSSGTRVHF. CDR3 DNA sequence: TGTGCCACCAGCAGTGGGACAAGGGTACACTTC.

V gene TRBV15 combines with J gene TRBJ1-1; no reliable D call. V was shortened by 0 bases and J by 1 base, with 9 bases between the two germline ends. Germline V gives CDR1 LNHNV, CDR2 YYDKDF (reference sequence). The CDR3 consists of 15 residues. CDR3 sequence: CATSRDIAANTEAFF. CDR3 coding DNA: TGTGCCACCAGCAGAGATATAGCGGCGAACACTGAAGCTTTCTTT.

The chain links TRBV18 to TRBJ1-1; weak D call: TRBD1 (6 bases). CDR1 and CDR2 (germline): KGHSH, LQKENI. V was clipped by 1 base and J by 7 bases, with 10 bases between them. The CDR3 consists of 13 residues. CDR3 DNA sequence: TGTGCCAGCTCACCACTGAGGGGGGGTGAAGCTTTCTTT. As protein: CASSPLRGGEAFF.

CDR3 loop: CASSVEPRDGEQFF. CDR3 bases: TGTGCCAGCAGCGTAGAGCCGCGGGACGGTGAGCAGTTCTTC. This chain connects TRBV9 to TRBJ2-1; tentatively, D is TRBD2 (6 bases). The germline CDR1 and CDR2 sequences are SGDLS and YYNGEE. V shed 0 bases and J shed 9 bases, with 13 bases lying between them. The CDR3 runs 14 residues.

This chain links TRBV4-1 with TRBJ1-6; D perhaps matches TRBD1 (5 bases). Trimming took 1 base from V and 8 from J, leaving 12 bases between them. CDR3 size: 15 residues. Germline V CDR1 and CDR2: MGHRA, YSYEKL. CDR3 sequence: CASSQAQGGDSPLHF. The CDR3 DNA sequence: TGCGCCAGCAGCCAAGCGCAGGGTGGGGATTCACCCCTCCACTTT.